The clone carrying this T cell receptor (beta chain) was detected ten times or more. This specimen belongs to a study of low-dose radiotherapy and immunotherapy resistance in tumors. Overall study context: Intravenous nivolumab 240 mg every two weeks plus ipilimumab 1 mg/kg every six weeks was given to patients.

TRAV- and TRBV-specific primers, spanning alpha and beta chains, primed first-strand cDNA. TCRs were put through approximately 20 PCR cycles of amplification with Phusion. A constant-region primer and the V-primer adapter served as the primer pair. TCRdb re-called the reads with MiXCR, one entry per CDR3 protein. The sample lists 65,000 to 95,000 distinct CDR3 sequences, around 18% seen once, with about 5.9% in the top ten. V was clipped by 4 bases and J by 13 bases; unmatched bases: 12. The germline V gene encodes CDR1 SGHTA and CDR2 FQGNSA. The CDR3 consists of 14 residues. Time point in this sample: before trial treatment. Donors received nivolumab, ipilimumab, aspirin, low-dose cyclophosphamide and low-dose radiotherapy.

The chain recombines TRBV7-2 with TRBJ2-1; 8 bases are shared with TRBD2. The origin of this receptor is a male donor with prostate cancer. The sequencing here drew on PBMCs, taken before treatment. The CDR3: CASSSNPGTRAQFF. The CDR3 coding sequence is TGTGCCAGCAGCTCCAACCCCGGGACTAGGGCCCAGTTCTTC.